The present entry profiles one T cell receptor (beta chain) with its context. TCRdb itself ran the RT-PCR reads through MiXCR, one entry per CDR3 protein. Here the sample spans more than 150,000 distinct CDR3 sequences, 20% to 25% being singletons. The CDR3 consists of 17 residues. V was pared by 2 bases and J by 8 bases, with 24 bases between. Germline lookup yields CDR1 SEHNR and CDR2 FQNEAQ (reference sequence). This entry is derived from a study of patients and donors after allogeneic stem cell transplantation. What was sequenced was blood, either unsorted or a sorted T cell fraction (not recorded which). This sequence joins TRBV7-9 and TRBJ1-2; no firm D call. The sequence came from a human donor who was either an allogeneic HSCT recipient or a stem cell or donor lymphocyte infusion donor (not recorded which). It is not recorded whose cells these are; they may come from a transplant donor. CDR3 in amino acids: CASSLPSEMVAVLGYTF. CDR3 bases: TGTGCCAGCAGCTTACCCTCCGAGATGGTGGCTGTCCTGGGCTACACCTTC.